This T cell receptor (beta chain) originates from a study of regulatory T cells in long-lasting Graves disease. At the level of the study: It was over 5 years of antithyroid drugs, with positive TSH receptor antibodies, that meant persistent Graves' disease.

Library construction for TCR beta used iRepertoire HTBI primers and Arm-PCR of CDR3 regions. TCRdb passed the multiplex PCR reads through MiXCR, listing each CDR3 protein once. This sample has about 340,000 distinct CDR3 sequences, with about 20% found just once. The study's findings and limits: Examination was confined to peripheral blood, excluding thyroid tissue. The persistent group shared around 2,700 public clonotypes, more than the 950 to 1,000 shared by new patients.

There are 14 residues in the CDR3. V lost 2 bases, J lost 2 bases, and 3 bases stayed unmatched. Germline values: CDR1 KGHSH, CDR2 LQKENI. As for time point: persistent/refractory GD, antithyroid drugs over 5 years with positive TRAb. From PBMCs, RNA was extracted and then used to make the TCR library. This clonotype was observed a handful of times. The antigen remains undetermined. This TCR derives from a female donor with Graves disease. This material consisted of peripheral blood mononuclear cells (PBMCs), taken when the disease was refractory, from a patient treated with antithyroid drugs. The chain uses TRBV18 and TRBJ2-7; 7 bases agree with TRBD2. The CDR3 loop is CASSPAGAPYEQYF. DNA of the CDR3: TGTGCCAGCTCACCAGCGGGAGCCCCCTACGAGCAGTACTTC.